The entry below gives a single T cell receptor (beta chain) sequence along with its context. The data derive from a study of OX40 agonist ivuxolimab in advanced cancers. At the level of the study: Patients undergoing dose escalation presented with hepatocellular carcinoma, melanoma, renal cell or head and neck cancer. There were three patients with partial responses, one having hepatocellular carcinoma and two cutaneous melanoma.

Produced via immunoSEQ multiplex PCR; TCRdb's table is partial and in-frame only. The sample records 20,000 to 25,000 clones, more than 75% being singletons. Patients with autoimmune history or systemic immunosuppression were excluded. Germline V gene lookup returns CDR1 SEHNR and CDR2 FQNEAQ (reference sequence). CDR3 length: 16 amino acids. V lost 4 bases to trimming and J lost 1 base, with 16 bases between them. The receptor was derived from an adult with an advanced solid tumor such as melanoma, head and neck, liver or kidney cancer. The chain carries TRBV7-9 and TRBJ1-2; perhaps TRBD1 as D (6 bases). Material: CD4+ or CD8+ T cells sorted from blood, obtained in a trial of the OX40 agonist ivuxolimab. This CDR3 reads CASSSGGRGFNYGYTF. The CDR3 DNA sequence: TGTGCCAGCAGCTCAGGAGGGAGGGGGTTTAACTATGGCTACACCTTC.